This T cell receptor (beta chain) was retrieved from a study of blood T cell repertoires in COVID-19. Study at large: Samples taken during acute and convalescent COVID-19 were collected in the United States, Italy and Spain.

Data came from immunoSEQ multiplex PCR; TCRdb stores just in-frame clones and leaves some out. Of 45,000 to 55,000 clones listed, over 75% were seen once; the top ten hold approximately 7.8%. V lost 3 bases, J lost 8 bases, and 4 bases lay in between. The CDR3 consists of 11 residues. The V gene is TRBV12-3 or TRBV12-4, the J gene TRBJ1-4, with D uncertain. The receptor comes from a man aged 45-65 years with active COVID-19. Sequenced sample: peripheral blood. The CDR3 nucleotides are TGTGCCAGCAGTTTCGCGGAAAAACTGTTTTTT. Its protein product is CASSFAEKLFF.